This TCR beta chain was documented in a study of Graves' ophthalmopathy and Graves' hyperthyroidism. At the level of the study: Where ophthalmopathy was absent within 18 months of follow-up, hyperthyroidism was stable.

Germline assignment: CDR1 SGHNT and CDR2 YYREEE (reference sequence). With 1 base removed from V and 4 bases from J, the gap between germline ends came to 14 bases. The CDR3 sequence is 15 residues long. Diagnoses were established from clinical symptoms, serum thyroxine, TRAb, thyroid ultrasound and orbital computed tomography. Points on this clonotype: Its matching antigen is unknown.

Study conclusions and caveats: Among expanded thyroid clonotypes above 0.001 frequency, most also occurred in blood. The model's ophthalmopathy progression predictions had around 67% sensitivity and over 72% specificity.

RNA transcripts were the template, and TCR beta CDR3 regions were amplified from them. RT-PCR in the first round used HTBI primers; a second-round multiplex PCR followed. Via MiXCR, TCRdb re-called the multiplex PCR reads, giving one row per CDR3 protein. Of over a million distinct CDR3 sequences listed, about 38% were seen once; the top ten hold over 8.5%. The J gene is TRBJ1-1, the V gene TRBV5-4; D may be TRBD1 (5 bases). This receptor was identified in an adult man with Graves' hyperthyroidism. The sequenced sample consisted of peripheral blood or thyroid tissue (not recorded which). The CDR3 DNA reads TGTGCCAGCAGCTTGTTTGCGGGGGGTAGCACTGAAGCTTTCTTT. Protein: CASSLFAGGSTEAFF.